This is a list of T cell receptor beta chains from one sample in a study of cytomegalovirus exposure and HLA in healthy donors. The method was immunoSEQ multiplex PCR; TCRdb's version includes in-frame clones alone and lacks a portion of them. The sample shows about 99,000 clones, around 80% of them seen only once. Sequenced input: PBMCs. The receptors were gathered from a woman in her thirties or forties in good health and CMV-seronegative. Each CDR3 is given without its conserved first and last residue. Each record gives: V gene, CDR3 protein.

v_gene: TRBV11-2
CDR3aa: ASTLGTGSAYNEQF

v_gene: TRBV4-2
CDR3aa: ASSQAGEWDTEAF

v_gene: TRBV10-3
CDR3aa: AISGTSGTGNEQF

v_gene: TRBV2
CDR3aa: ASSCRDRRANYGYT

v_gene: TRBV5-6
CDR3aa: ASSLGTYRSYNEQF

v_gene: TRBV13
CDR3aa: ASSLEGVDYEQY

v_gene: TRBV6-5
CDR3aa: ASSYGTGVNSPLH

v_gene: TRBV5-1
CDR3aa: ASSKTSGTNTGELF

v_gene: TRBV28
CDR3aa: ASSLGYGGSQADTQY

v_gene: TRBV15
CDR3aa: ATSIGGGLVNYEQY

v_gene: TRBV27
CDR3aa: ASSWGQGYEQY

v_gene: TRBV4-1
CDR3aa: ASSQDRDRGPGYT

v_gene: TRBV4-1
CDR3aa: ASSQARRGGTEAF

v_gene: TRBV6-5
CDR3aa: ASSKENEKLF

v_gene: TRBV14
CDR3aa: ASSPTGGEAF

v_gene: TRBV20-1
CDR3aa: SAKRDTIY

v_gene: TRBV7-8
CDR3aa: ASSSPPGTSGNYGPSTDTQY

v_gene: TRBV7-9
CDR3aa: ASSRTYVNTEAF

v_gene: TRBV2
CDR3aa: ASSEGSWQVRETQY

v_gene: TRBV28
CDR3aa: ASSERDEQF

v_gene: TRBV21-1
CDR3aa: ASSEDRDTEAF

v_gene: TRBV6-6
CDR3aa: ASSKLILLGGTEAF

v_gene: TRBV9
CDR3aa: ASSEGTGAVNTIY

v_gene: TRBV7-8
CDR3aa: ASSSRQGSDTQY

v_gene: TRBV9
CDR3aa: ASSPWQGARYGYT

v_gene: TRBV6-6
CDR3aa: ASRANYEQY

v_gene: TRBV19
CDR3aa: ASSLTSGSAYEQY

v_gene: TRBV29-1
CDR3aa: SVEYSSGISEQF

v_gene: TRBV28
CDR3aa: ASSLRGGQWTEAF

v_gene: TRBV6-5
CDR3aa: ASSYDRRSSGNTIY

v_gene: TRBV7-9
CDR3aa: SSSSSRVASAPYEQY

v_gene: TRBV5-4
CDR3aa: ASSLQFRDSNEQF

v_gene: TRBV9
CDR3aa: ASSAGQGRHEQY

v_gene: TRBV27
CDR3aa: ASSLSAGTALAQY

v_gene: TRBV5-6
CDR3aa: ASSLSHGAGEAF

v_gene: TRBV9
CDR3aa: ASSVVASSYEQY

v_gene: TRBV4-3
CDR3aa: ASSQDRGSGANVLT

v_gene: TRBV23-1
CDR3aa: ASNGEGENYGYT

v_gene: TRBV11-2
CDR3aa: ASSPTLGPGEQY

v_gene: TRBV19
CDR3aa: ASRLRVLDNEQF

v_gene: TRBV4-3
CDR3aa: ASSQEFSQARGYT